This section outlines one T cell receptor (beta chain) sequence together with its context. Its specificity is not known. The data stem from a study of shared clonotypes between healthy human individuals. Trimming cost V 1 base and J 0 bases, with 9 bases left between them. The CDR3 has 15 amino acids. Germline V gene data show CDR1 as SGHAT and CDR2 as FQNNGV. Profiling relied on immunoSEQ multiplex PCR, and the TCRdb table lists in-frame clones only, not all of them. The sample has some 2,100,000 clones; approximately 96% are singletons. Study observations and caveats: Sequencing depth was expected to influence donor clonotype sharing. Estimated richness was generally greater in naive than memory subsets.

This clonotype originated in a man between 18 and 29 years old in good health. This chain uses TRBV11-2 with TRBJ1-1, with a weak D call TRBD1 (6 bases). Sequencing was done on a sample of naive CD4+ T cells sorted from blood. The sample's subset: CD45RA+ positively selected. The CDR3 reads CASSLGRGVNTEAFF. Here the CDR3 DNA reads TGTGCCAGCAGCTTAGGTAGGGGGGTGAACACTGAAGCTTTCTTT. The whole variable domain, remainder taken from reference TRBV11-2 and TRBJ1-1, is EAGVAQSPRYKIIEKRQSVAFWCNPISGHATLYWYQQILGQGPKLLIQFQNNGVVDDSQLPKDRFSAERLKGVDSTLKIQPAKLEDSAVYLCASSLGRGVNTEAFFGQGTRLTVV.